These T cell receptor beta chains were read from a single sample in a study of Graves' ophthalmopathy and Graves' hyperthyroidism. MiXCR, run by TCRdb on the multiplex PCR reads, gives a single entry per CDR3 protein. Of around 1.1 million distinct CDR3 sequences in the sample, about 35% were seen once. The sequenced sample consisted of peripheral blood or thyroid tissue (not recorded which). The receptors were gathered from an adult man with Graves' hyperthyroidism. CDR3s include the opening cysteine and the closing phenylalanine or tryptophan. The D gene is left open where the match is weak. Rows give clone size only sometimes, using once, few, many, or a class for an expanded clone.

>TRBJ2-7|TRBV25-1|few|.
CASSLTGISYEQYF
TGTGCCAGCAGTCTTACAGGGATTTCCTACGAGCAGTACTTC
>TRBJ1-5|TRBV6-4|few|.
CASSPNKVGSNQPQHF
TGTGCCAGCAGCCCCAATAAGGTGGGAAGCAATCAGCCCCAGCATTTT
>TRBJ2-5|TRBV3-1|.|.
CASSPRAAGATQYF
TGTGCCAGCAGCCCCCGGGCGGCAGGGGCGACCCAGTACTTC
>TRBJ2-7|TRBV7-2|few|TRBD2
CASYGLAGSSYEQYF
TGTGCCAGCTACGGACTAGCGGGAAGCTCCTACGAGCAGTACTTC
>TRBJ2-6|TRBV9|few|.
CASSVAGAGAGHSGANVLTF
TGTGCCAGCAGCGTAGCCGGGGCGGGGGCAGGCCACTCTGGGGCCAACGTCCTGACTTTC
>TRBJ1-5|TRBV20-1|.|.
CSATLPGPQHF
TGCAGTGCTACCCTCCCGGGGCCCCAGCATTTT
>TRBJ1-1|TRBV2|many|.
CASRPTGTEAFF
TGTGCCAGCAGGCCCACAGGAACTGAAGCTTTCTTT
>TRBJ2-5|TRBV7-2|many|TRBD1
CASSLGGQGRETQYF
TGTGCCAGCAGCTTAGGAGGACAGGGAAGAGAGACCCAGTACTTC
>TRBJ2-7|TRBV5-6|.|.
CASSLKGGPRYEQYF
TGCGCCAGCAGCCTTAAGGGAGGCCCTAGGTACGAGCAGTACTTC
>TRBJ1-4|TRBV15|many|.
CATSRVLTGPGNEKLFF
TGTGCCACCAGCAGAGTACTAACAGGGCCGGGGAATGAAAAACTGTTTTTT
>TRBJ1-2|TRBV25-1|few|.
CASRSGGTSNYGYTF
TGTGCCAGCAGATCGGGAGGGACTTCTAACTATGGCTACACCTTC
>TRBJ1-5|TRBV19|many|.
CASSMYSQPQHF
TGTGCCAGTAGTATGTATAGTCAGCCCCAGCATTTT
>TRBJ1-5|TRBV12-3/TRBV12-4|.|.
CASSLQVAQPQHF
TGTGCCAGCAGTTTACAAGTCGCTCAGCCCCAGCATTTT
>TRBJ1-2|TRBV12-3/TRBV12-4|.|.
CASSVGNNPYGYTF
TGTGCCAGCAGCGTAGGCAACAACCCCTATGGCTACACCTTC
>TRBJ2-7|TRBV20-1|.|TRBD1
CSASKIPGQGDYEQYF
TGCAGTGCTAGTAAAATACCGGGACAGGGGGACTACGAGCAGTACTTC
>TRBJ2-5|TRBV6-6|many|.
CASSYDSPYQETQYF
TGTGCCAGCAGTTACGACTCCCCGTACCAAGAGACCCAGTACTTC
>TRBJ1-3|TRBV29-1|few|.
CSAMAGGAGNTIYF
TGCAGCGCCATGGCGGGGGGGGCTGGAAACACCATATATTTT
>TRBJ1-2|TRBV10-3|.|.
CAIRGGGSHYGYTF
TGTGCCATCAGGGGCGGGGGATCGCACTATGGCTACACCTTC
>TRBJ1-5|TRBV10-3|few|.
CASSLDGRVDQPQHF
TGTGCCAGCAGCCTCGACGGCAGGGTTGATCAGCCCCAGCATTTT
>TRBJ2-7|TRBV10-2|.|.
CASSAGSGGTYEQYF
TGCGCCAGCAGTGCCGGTTCAGGGGGGACCTACGAGCAGTACTTC
>TRBJ2-3|TRBV5-4|.|TRBD2
CASSLRSGIRDTQYF
TGTGCCAGCAGCTTAAGGAGCGGGATTCGTGATACGCAGTATTTT
>TRBJ2-7|TRBV10-3|.|TRBD2
CAISSETSGGAQPSEQYF
TGTGCCATCAGCAGTGAGACTAGCGGGGGGGCCCAACCGAGTGAGCAGTACTTC
>TRBJ2-5|TRBV7-7|many|.
CASSGGGYGETQYF
TGTGCCAGCTCAGGGGGAGGCTATGGAGAGACCCAGTACTTC
>TRBJ2-7|TRBV2|many|TRBD2
CASLALAGINYEQYF
TGTGCCAGCTTAGCTCTAGCGGGAATCAACTACGAGCAGTACTTC
>TRBJ2-5|TRBV6-2/TRBV6-3|few|.
CASSYGWDLDRRLQETQYF
TGTGCCAGCAGCTACGGATGGGATCTGGACAGAAGACTGCAAGAGACCCAGTACTTC
>TRBJ1-1|TRBV3-1|many|.
CASSQQVNTEAFF
TGTGCCAGCAGCCAACAAGTGAACACTGAAGCTTTCTTT
>TRBJ1-5|TRBV27|.|.
CASTHGENQPQHF
TGTGCCAGCACGCATGGAGAAAATCAGCCCCAGCATTTT
>TRBJ1-1|TRBV19|many|.
CASMGDPRPTEAFF
TGTGCCAGTATGGGGGACCCAAGACCCACTGAAGCTTTCTTT
>TRBJ2-7|TRBV2|many|.
CASSEPGRGSYEQYF
TGTGCCAGCAGCGAACCAGGGAGGGGGTCCTACGAGCAGTACTTC
>TRBJ1-5|TRBV20-1|few|.
CSAITDYSNQPQHF
TGCAGTGCCATTACGGATTATAGCAATCAGCCCCAGCATTTT
>TRBJ1-5|TRBV7-9|few|.
CASSLASAAGGNQPQHF
TGTGCCAGCAGCTTAGCGTCGGCAGCGGGCGGGAATCAGCCCCAGCATTTT
>TRBJ2-7|TRBV19|many|.
CASSIQHSYEQYF
TGTGCCAGTAGTATACAGCATTCCTACGAGCAGTACTTC
>TRBJ2-5|TRBV20-1|.|TRBD2
CSARKGLAGGLTQYF
TGCAGTGCTAGAAAAGGACTAGCGGGGGGGCTGACCCAGTACTTC
>TRBJ2-5|TRBV7-2|.|TRBD1
CASSLMTGGKETQYF
TGTGCCAGCAGCCTAATGACAGGGGGGAAGGAGACCCAGTACTTC
>TRBJ2-5|TRBV29-1|many|.
CSVESTGGETQYF
TGCAGCGTTGAAAGTACAGGCGGGGAGACCCAGTACTTC
>TRBJ2-2|TRBV9|.|.
CASSVSTGRGTGELFF
TGTGCCAGCAGCGTCTCCACCGGGAGAGGGACCGGGGAGCTGTTTTTT
>TRBJ2-2|TRBV10-3|.|.
CAISVTGAAEYGYTFGSGTGELFF
.
>TRBJ1-4|TRBV29-1|many|.
CSVWGGGEKLFF
TGCAGCGTTTGGGGCGGAGGGGAAAAACTGTTTTTT
>TRBJ2-7|TRBV15|.|.
CATSRDLVAEYYEQYF
TGTGCCACCAGCAGAGATTTGGTAGCGGAATACTACGAGCAGTACTTC
>TRBJ2-7|TRBV6-5|.|.
CASSYADTGRSSYEQYF
TGTGCCAGCAGTTACGCAGACACAGGGAGGTCTTCCTACGAGCAGTACTTC
>TRBJ2-7|TRBV7-8|few|TRBD1
CASSLYVDRGVAEQYF
TGTGCCAGCAGCTTATACGTCGACAGGGGGGTCGCCGAGCAGTACTTC
>TRBJ1-5|TRBV7-2|.|.
CASSISGHSQPQHF
TGTGCCAGCAGCATATCCGGACACTCTCAGCCCCAGCATTTT
>TRBJ2-5|TRBV7-3|many|.
CASSPSGVQETQYF
TGTGCCAGCAGCCCCTCGGGGGTCCAAGAGACCCAGTACTTC
>TRBJ2-2|TRBV29-1|many|.
CSVEGGGEAGELFF
TGCAGCGTTGAGGGAGGTGGGGAGGCCGGGGAGCTGTTTTTT
>TRBJ1-3|TRBV12-3/TRBV12-4|many|.
CASSFRTAGNTIYF
TGTGCCAGCAGTTTCCGGACAGCTGGAAACACCATATATTTT
>TRBJ1-5|TRBV7-8|few|.
CARGYRAGQPQHF
TGTGCTAGAGGATACAGGGCGGGACAGCCCCAGCATTTT